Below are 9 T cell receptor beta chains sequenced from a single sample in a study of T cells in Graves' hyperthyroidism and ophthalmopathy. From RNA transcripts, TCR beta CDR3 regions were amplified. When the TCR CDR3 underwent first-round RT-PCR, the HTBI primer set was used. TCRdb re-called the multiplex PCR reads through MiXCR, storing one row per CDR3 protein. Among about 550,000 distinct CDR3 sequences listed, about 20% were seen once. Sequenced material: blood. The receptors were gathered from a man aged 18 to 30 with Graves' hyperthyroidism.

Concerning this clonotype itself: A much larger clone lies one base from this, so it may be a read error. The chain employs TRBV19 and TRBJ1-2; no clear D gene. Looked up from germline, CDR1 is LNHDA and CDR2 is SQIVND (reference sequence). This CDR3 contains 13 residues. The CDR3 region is CASSMLTNYGFTF. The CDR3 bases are TGTGCCAGTAGTATGCTCACCAACTATGGCTTCACCTTC.

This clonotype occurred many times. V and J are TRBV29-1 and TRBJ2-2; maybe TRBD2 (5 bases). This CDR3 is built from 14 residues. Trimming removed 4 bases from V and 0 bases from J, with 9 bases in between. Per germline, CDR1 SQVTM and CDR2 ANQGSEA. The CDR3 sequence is CSVVDSTNTGELFF. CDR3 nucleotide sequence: TGCAGCGTTGTGGACTCCACGAACACCGGGGAGCTGTTTTTT.

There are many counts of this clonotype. The chain's CDR3 is CASRTSGVPYEQYF. The CDR3 DNA sequence: TGTGCCAGCAGGACTAGCGGGGTCCCCTACGAGCAGTACTTC. V is TRBV6-1 and J is TRBJ2-7; 11 positions agree with TRBD2. V gave up 6 bases and J gave up 2 bases; unmatched junction bases: 3. Germline-derived CDR1 and CDR2 are MNHNS and SASEGT. This CDR3 region has 14 residues.

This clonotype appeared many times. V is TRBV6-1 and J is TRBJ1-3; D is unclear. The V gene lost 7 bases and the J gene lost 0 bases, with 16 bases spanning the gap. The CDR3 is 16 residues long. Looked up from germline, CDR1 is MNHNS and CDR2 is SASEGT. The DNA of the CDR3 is TGTGCCAGCAAAGCTTACATTCAGAGCTCTGGAAACACCATATATTTT. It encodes CASKAYIQSSGNTIYF.

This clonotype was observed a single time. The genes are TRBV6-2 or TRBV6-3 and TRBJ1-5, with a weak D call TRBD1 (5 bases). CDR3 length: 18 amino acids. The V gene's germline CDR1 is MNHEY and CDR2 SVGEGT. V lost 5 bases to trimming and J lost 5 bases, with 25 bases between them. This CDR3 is CASSNPGPTITGYQPQHF. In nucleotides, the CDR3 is TGTGCCAGCAGTAACCCGGGACCGACCATTACCGGATATCAGCCCCAGCATTTT.

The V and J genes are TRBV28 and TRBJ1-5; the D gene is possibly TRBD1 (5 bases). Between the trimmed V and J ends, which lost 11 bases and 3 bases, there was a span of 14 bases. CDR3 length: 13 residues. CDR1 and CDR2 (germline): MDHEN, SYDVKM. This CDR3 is CAGRGLDNQPQHF. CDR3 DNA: TGTGCCGGAAGGGGTTTGGACAATCAGCCCCAGCATTTT.

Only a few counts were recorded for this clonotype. The CDR3 nucleotides are TGCGCCAGCAGCCCCGGCGGGGGACAAAGCAATCAGCCCCAGCATTTT. The encoded protein is CASSPGGGQSNQPQHF. J is TRBJ1-5 and V is TRBV5-1; a possible D gene is TRBD1 (6 bases). The CDR3 loop spans 16 amino acids. Germline loops: CDR1 SGHRS, CDR2 YFSETQ. V lost 4 bases and J 1 base, leaving 15 bases between the germline ends.

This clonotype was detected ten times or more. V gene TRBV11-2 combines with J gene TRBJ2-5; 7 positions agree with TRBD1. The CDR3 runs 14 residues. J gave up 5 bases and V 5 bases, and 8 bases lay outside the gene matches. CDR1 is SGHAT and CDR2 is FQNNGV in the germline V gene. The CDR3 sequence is CASSDRVEVETQYF. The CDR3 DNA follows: TGTGCCAGCAGCGACAGGGTCGAGGTGGAGACCCAGTACTTC.

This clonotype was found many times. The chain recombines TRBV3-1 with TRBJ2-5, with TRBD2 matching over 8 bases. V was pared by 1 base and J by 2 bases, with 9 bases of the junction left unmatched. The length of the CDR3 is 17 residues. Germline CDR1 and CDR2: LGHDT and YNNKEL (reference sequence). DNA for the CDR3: TGTGCCAGCAGCCAAGGAAGGGGGACTAGGCTACAAGAGACCCAGTACTTC. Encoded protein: CASSQGRGTRLQETQYF.